Listed below are T cell receptor beta chains from one sample, sequenced in a study of blood T cells in healthy people across ages. TCRdb analysed the 5' RACE reads with MiXCR anew, one entry per CDR3 protein. The sample includes roughly 1,500,000 distinct CDR3 sequences, approximately 38% of them seen just once. The specimen was blood. All receptors come from a woman aged 18-30 years in good health. The CDR3 runs from the conserved cysteine through the conserved F or W. A D gene is named only where the DNA matches it firmly. Not every row has a clone size; where given, it reads once, few, many or a size class.

v_gene	abundance	j_gene	d_gene	CDR3aa	CDR3nt
TRBV20-1	.	TRBJ1-2	TRBD1	CSASLGQDLYGYTF	TGCAGTGCTAGCCTGGGACAGGACCTCTATGGCTACACCTTC
TRBV12-3/TRBV12-4	few	TRBJ2-1	TRBD1	CASSFTRPGGYNEQFF	TGTGCCAGCAGTTTTACCCGCCCAGGGGGTTACAATGAGCAGTTCTTC
TRBV10-1	.	TRBJ2-2	TRBD2	CASRTSGSTGELFF	TGCGCCAGCAGGACTAGCGGGAGCACCGGGGAGCTGTTTTTT
TRBV4-1	.	TRBJ1-1	.	CASSQGWVLDRWNTEAFF	TGCGCCAGCAGCCAAGGATGGGTGTTAGACAGATGGAACACTGAAGCTTTCTTT
TRBV27	few	TRBJ1-2	TRBD1	CASSQGVTDYGYTF	TGTGCCAGCAGCCAGGGGGTGACGGACTATGGCTACACCTTC
TRBV27	.	TRBJ2-3	TRBD2	CASSSLIAGGRTDTQYF	TGTGCCAGCAGTTCCCTCATAGCGGGAGGGCGCACAGATACGCAGTATTTT
TRBV25-1	few	TRBJ1-4	.	CASSEDRWSEKLFF	TGTGCCAGCAGTGAAGACAGGTGGTCTGAAAAACTGTTTTTT
TRBV20-1	.	TRBJ1-3	TRBD1	CSAAADRGTGNTIYF	TGCAGTGCGGCCGCAGACAGGGGTACGGGAAACACCATATATTTT
TRBV12-5	.	TRBJ1-2	.	CASGLSTGNYGYTF	TGTGCTAGTGGTTTGTCAACGGGAAACTATGGCTACACCTTC
TRBV20-1	.	TRBJ2-3	TRBD2	CSVAGGPVDTQYF	TGCAGTGTTGCGGGGGGGCCCGTAGATACGCAGTATTTT
TRBV20-1	few	TRBJ1-5	TRBD1	CSARDQGGGNQPQHF	TGCAGTGCTAGAGATCAGGGGGGAGGCAATCAGCCCCAGCATTTT
TRBV6-5	.	TRBJ2-1	TRBD2	CASSYSVAGGPNEQFF	TGTGCCAGCAGTTACTCGGTTGCGGGAGGCCCCAATGAGCAGTTCTTC
TRBV6-5	.	TRBJ2-7	TRBD2	CASSYLGLAGERAYEQYF	TGTGCCAGCAGTTACTTGGGACTAGCGGGAGAGCGGGCCTACGAGCAGTACTTC
TRBV25-1	few	TRBJ1-1	.	CASSEAGNTEAFF	TGTGCCAGCAGTGAGGCAGGGAACACTGAAGCTTTCTTT
TRBV12-3/TRBV12-4	few	TRBJ2-3	.	CASTSGSGPDTQYF	TGTGCCAGCACCAGTGGGAGTGGTCCAGATACGCAGTATTTT
TRBV4-2	.	TRBJ1-1	.	CASSPLGGGTNTEAFF	TGTGCCAGCAGCCCCCTAGGAGGAGGGACAAACACTGAAGCTTTCTTT
TRBV7-9	few	TRBJ1-1	.	CASINIGLRGDNRNTEAFF	TGTGCCAGCATCAATATAGGGCTGCGCGGAGATAATAGGAACACTGAAGCTTTCTTT
TRBV3-1	few	TRBJ1-1	TRBD1	CASSHPTGERTEAFF	TGTGCCAGCAGCCACCCGACAGGGGAAAGGACTGAAGCTTTCTTT
TRBV7-2	.	TRBJ2-7	.	CASSSNQPSYEQYF	TGTGCCAGCAGCTCCAATCAGCCTTCCTACGAGCAGTACTTC
TRBV15	.	TRBJ2-7	.	CATSSGSYNEQYF	TGTGCCACCAGCAGCGGATCCTACAATGAGCAGTACTTC
TRBV9	few	TRBJ2-2	.	CASSIYGQNTGELFF	TGTGCCAGCAGCATCTACGGACAGAACACCGGGGAGCTGTTTTTT
TRBV2	.	TRBJ2-4	TRBD1	CASSSDRDKNIQYF	TGTGCCAGCAGCTCCGACAGGGATAAAAACATTCAGTACTTC
TRBV5-1	.	TRBJ1-6	.	CASSLWDTNSPLHF	TGCGCCAGCAGCTTGTGGGACACTAATTCACCCCTCCACTTT
TRBV25-1	.	TRBJ2-1	TRBD2	CASSESPERERGNNEQFF	TGTGCCAGCAGTGAATCCCCAGAAAGGGAGCGGGGCAACAATGAGCAGTTCTTC
TRBV5-1	.	TRBJ1-2	.	CASSRRGAEDYGYTF	TGCGCCAGCAGCCGAAGGGGGGCCGAGGACTATGGCTACACCTTC
TRBV28	few	TRBJ2-7	.	CASSASGGIHGQQYF	TGTGCCAGCAGTGCCTCGGGGGGCATTCATGGTCAGCAGTACTTC
TRBV10-3	.	TRBJ1-2	.	CAISESEGYGYTF	TGTGCCATCAGTGAGTCGGAGGGGTATGGCTACACCTTC
TRBV4-1	.	TRBJ2-1	.	CASSQDRGGGDYNEQFF	TGCGCCAGCAGCCAAGACCGCGGAGGGGGCGACTACAATGAGCAGTTCTTC
TRBV5-6	.	TRBJ2-5	.	CASSLVWLDQETQYF	TGTGCCAGCAGCTTGGTATGGCTGGACCAAGAGACCCAGTACTTC
TRBV12-3/TRBV12-4	.	TRBJ2-3	.	CASNPLGGRTDTQYF	TGTGCCAGCAATCCTTTGGGGGGGCGTACAGATACGCAGTATTTT
TRBV12-5	.	TRBJ2-7	TRBD2	CASGLVGSGVTYEQYF	TGTGCTAGTGGTTTGGTTGGTAGCGGGGTCACCTACGAGCAGTACTTC
TRBV3-1	few	TRBJ1-1	.	CASMAGIGSEAFF	TGTGCCAGCATGGCAGGGATTGGGTCTGAAGCTTTCTTT
TRBV4-1	.	TRBJ2-3	.	CASSQVGSIYTDTQYF	TGCGCCAGCAGCCAAGTAGGCAGCATCTACACAGATACGCAGTATTTT
TRBV6-4	few	TRBJ2-3	.	CASSDSITGLSTDTQYF	TGTGCCAGCAGTGACTCGATAACCGGACTCTCCACAGATACGCAGTATTTT
TRBV6-1	.	TRBJ1-2	TRBD1	CASSGQGAFGYTF	TGTGCCAGCAGTGGGCAGGGGGCATTTGGCTACACCTTC
TRBV15	.	TRBJ2-3	TRBD2	CATSKGGDTDTQYF	TGTGCCACCAGCAAGGGAGGGGACACAGATACGCAGTATTTT
TRBV18	.	TRBJ2-5	.	CASSPATTETQYF	TGTGCCAGCTCACCTGCTACAACGGAGACCCAGTACTTC
TRBV6-5	.	TRBJ2-7	.	CASSYSKGELSYEQYF	TGTGCCAGCAGTTACTCGAAGGGGGAACTCTCCTACGAGCAGTACTTC
TRBV5-6	few	TRBJ1-2	TRBD1	CASSLTRGAYGYTF	TGTGCCAGCAGCTTGACCAGGGGGGCCTATGGCTACACCTTC
TRBV6-6	.	TRBJ1-2	.	CASSYSGAGYTF	TGTGCCAGCAGTTATTCTGGGGCAGGCTACACCTTC
TRBV27	.	TRBJ2-7	.	CASSLKGLGLGQQYF	TGTGCCAGCAGTTTAAAGGGACTGGGTCTTGGGCAGCAGTACTTC
TRBV5-1	few	TRBJ2-1	.	CASSLADGDYNEQFF	TGCGCCAGCAGCTTGGCCGATGGGGACTACAATGAGCAGTTCTTC
TRBV20-1	few	TRBJ2-5	TRBD2	CSFGASGGEETQYF	TGCAGTTTTGGGGCTAGCGGGGGGGAAGAGACCCAGTACTTC
TRBV5-6	.	TRBJ1-2	.	CASQRDYGYTF	TGTGCCAGTCAAAGGGACTATGGCTACACCTTC
TRBV28	few	TRBJ2-5	TRBD1	CASSQKGTGGLETQYF	TGTGCCAGCAGCCAAAAGGGGACAGGGGGCCTGGAGACCCAGTACTTC
TRBV20-1	.	TRBJ2-3	.	CSAREAKGDTQYF	TGCAGTGCTAGAGAGGCCAAGGGGGATACGCAGTATTTT
TRBV5-1	once	TRBJ2-5	TRBD2	CASSLVRGADNEQYF	TGCGCCAGCAGCTTGGTGCGGGGGGCAGATAATGAGCAGTACTTC
TRBV20-1	.	TRBJ1-2	TRBD1	CSARDNQGAYGYTF	TGCAGTGCTAGAGATAACCAGGGGGCCTATGGCTACACCTTC
TRBV7-6	.	TRBJ1-2	.	CATQSSYGYTF	TGTGCCACTCAGTCAAGCTATGGCTACACCTTC
TRBV20-1	.	TRBJ2-3	.	CSAPRGDITSADTQYF	TGCAGTGCTCCGAGGGGGGATATAACGTCTGCAGATACGCAGTATTTT
TRBV2	.	TRBJ2-1	.	CASSTEGRNEQFF	TGTGCCAGCAGTACAGAGGGTCGGAATGAGCAGTTCTTC
TRBV7-2	few	TRBJ2-1	.	CASSPSISNEQFF	TGTGCCAGCAGCCCCTCTATTTCCAATGAGCAGTTCTTC
TRBV29-1	.	TRBJ1-2	.	CSVDTNYGYTF	TGCAGCGTTGACACAAACTATGGCTACACCTTC
TRBV12-3/TRBV12-4	.	TRBJ2-3	TRBD2	CASSFLRRSGGAIDTQYF	TGTGCCAGCAGTTTCCTGAGACGTAGCGGGGGGGCCATAGATACGCAGTATTTT
TRBV12-3/TRBV12-4	.	TRBJ1-2	.	CASSLRQGEIYGYTF	TGTGCCAGCAGTTTAAGGCAGGGAGAAATCTATGGCTACACCTTC